One sample yielded the 22 T cell receptor beta chains listed below, sequenced in a study of blood T cells in healthy people across ages. Using a J-beta primer mix together with a sample-barcoded 5' primer, a second PCR was run for about 6 to 12 cycles. One entry per CDR3 protein results from TCRdb running MiXCR on the 5' RACE reads. The sample records around 1,000,000 distinct CDR3 sequences, more than 30% being singletons. Sequencing input: blood. The receptors were sampled from a young man in good health.

Many counts were recorded for this clonotype. The rearrangement uses TRBV20-1 and TRBJ2-1; no reliable D call. Per the germline V gene, CDR1 is DFQATT and CDR2 is SNEGSKA (reference sequence). The CDR3 covers 13 residues. V lost 6 bases, J lost 0 bases, and 9 bases lay in between. CDR3 in amino acids: CSAPKSSYNEQFF. The CDR3 coding sequence is TGCAGTGCCCCCAAGAGCTCCTACAATGAGCAGTTCTTC.

The chain joins TRBV5-1 to TRBJ2-3; TRBD2 might be the D (6 bases). The CDR3 has 17 amino acids. CDR1 SGHRS and CDR2 YFSETQ come from the germline V gene. V dropped 4 bases and J dropped 2 bases, with 20 bases sitting between them. CDR3 bases: TGCGCCAGCAGCGTGGACCTGGCTAGCGTAAACACAGATACGCAGTATTTT. Protein sequence: CASSVDLASVNTDTQYF.

This chain joins TRBV7-9 and TRBJ2-5, with 7 bases aligning to TRBD1. V was pared by 3 bases and J by 0 bases, with 1 base of the junction left unmatched. This CDR3 comprises 14 residues. CDR1 and CDR2 from the germline V gene are SEHNR and FQNEAQ (reference sequence). The CDR3 coding sequence is TGTGCCAGCAGCTTTGACAGGGACCAAGAGACCCAGTACTTC. Protein sequence: CASSFDRDQETQYF. The full variable domain, with the rest looked up from reference TRBV7-9 and TRBJ2-5, is DTGVSQNPRHKITKRGQNVTFRCDPISEHNRLYWYRQTLGQGPEFLTYFQNEAQLEKSRLLSDRFSAERPKGSFSTLEIQRTEQGDSAMYLCASSFDRDQETQYFGPGTRLLVL.

This clonotype was counted between two and nine times. The chain carries TRBV7-9 and TRBJ2-3, with 7 bases identical to TRBD1. The CDR3 runs to 15 residues. Germline values: CDR1 SEHNR, CDR2 FQNEAQ (reference sequence). The ends lost 5 bases at V and 6 bases at J; junction bases unmatched: 11. For the CDR3, the DNA is TGTGCCAGCAGCCGTCCCGGGACAGCGACTGATACGCAGTATTTT. Its translation is CASSRPGTATDTQYF.

This clonotype turned up a few times. This chain links TRBV7-9 with TRBJ1-2, with 9 bases lining up with TRBD1. The CDR3 is 14 amino acids. Germline loops: CDR1 SEHNR, CDR2 FQNEAQ (reference sequence). Germline trimming cut 5 bases from V and 7 bases from J; bases unmatched to any gene: 8. CDR3 sequence (DNA): TGTGCCAGCAGCCCCGGGACAGGGAAGAGTGGCTACACCTTC. Translation gives CASSPGTGKSGYTF.

The gene calls are TRBV6-1 and TRBJ2-1, with D uncertain. This CDR3 has 13 residues. Trimming left V 5 bases short and J 4 bases short, with 9 bases between. Germline loops: CDR1 MNHNS, CDR2 SASEGT. The CDR3 sequence is CASSWQIYNEQFF. CDR3 sequence (DNA): TGTGCCAGCAGTTGGCAGATTTACAATGAGCAGTTCTTC.

This clonotype was seen a handful of times. CDR3 loop: CASSAGHRYGYTF. CDR3 bases: TGTGCCAGCAGTGCGGGACACCGCTATGGCTACACCTTC. V and J are TRBV7-9 and TRBJ1-2; D possibly corresponds to TRBD1 (6 bases). Germline V gene data show CDR1 as SEHNR and CDR2 as FQNEAQ (reference sequence). V was pared by 6 bases and J by 4 bases, with 12 bases between. The CDR3 runs to 13 residues.

The V and J genes are TRBV9 and TRBJ2-5, with TRBD1 matching 9 bases. This CDR3 contains 15 residues. Germline lookup yields CDR1 SGDLS and CDR2 YYNGEE. V was pared by 1 base and J by 1 base, with 2 bases of the junction left unmatched. The DNA of the CDR3 is TGTGCCAGCAGCGTACAGGACAGGGGCCAAGAGACCCAGTACTTC. This codes for CASSVQDRGQETQYF.

The chain recombines TRBV7-3 with TRBJ1-1; D is perhaps TRBD1 (6 bases). This CDR3 is 18 amino acids long. The ends were cut back, 1 base at V and 4 bases at J, with 22 bases in the middle. Germline values: CDR1 SGHTA, CDR2 FQGTGA. CDR3 region: CASSLKVQEWGARTEAFF. The CDR3 DNA is TGTGCCAGCAGCTTAAAGGTGCAAGAATGGGGGGCGCGCACTGAAGCTTTCTTT.

This clonotype was detected a few times. The rearrangement joins TRBV6-6 to TRBJ2-5, with TRBD1 as a possible D gene (6 bases). The CDR3 runs 15 residues. V lost 0 bases to trimming and J lost 5 bases, with 13 bases between them. Germline lookup yields CDR1 MNHNY and CDR2 SVGAGI (reference sequence). The CDR3 region is CASSYSSPQGETQYF. In DNA form, the CDR3 reads TGTGCCAGCAGTTACTCGAGTCCTCAGGGGGAGACCCAGTACTTC.

The chain carries TRBV2 and TRBJ2-1; a weak D match, TRBD2 (6 bases). The CDR3 is made up of 15 amino acids. The V gene's germline CDR1 is SNHLY and CDR2 FYNNEI. Trimming stripped 3 bases from V and 8 bases from J, with 17 bases between. CDR3 region: CASSDIGKSGYEQFF. CDR3 DNA: TGTGCCAGCAGTGATATTGGGAAAAGCGGGTATGAGCAGTTCTTC.

This clonotype was seen a handful of times. The J gene is TRBJ1-1, the V gene TRBV20-1; 8 positions match TRBD1. V shed 4 bases, J shed 1 base, and the junction held 5 bases outside the gene matches. The V gene's germline CDR1 is DFQATT and CDR2 SNEGSKA (reference sequence). The CDR3 has 14 amino acids. CDR3 DNA: TGCAGTGCTAAGACAGGGGCCCAGAACACTGAAGCTTTCTTT. It specifies CSAKTGAQNTEAFF.

This clonotype has more than one count but fewer than ten. The chain's CDR3 is CASSYILLGPQHF. The CDR3 DNA reads as TGTGCCAGCAGTTACATCCTTTTAGGCCCTCAGCATTTT. The rearrangement joins TRBV6-6 to TRBJ1-5; no clear D gene. V dropped 2 bases and J dropped 13 bases, with 15 bases sitting between them. The CDR3 covers 13 residues. Germline loops: CDR1 MNHNY, CDR2 SVGAGI (reference sequence).

The chain employs TRBV20-1 and TRBJ1-6, with D perhaps matching TRBD1 (6 bases). The germline CDR1 and CDR2 sequences are DFQATT and SNEGSKA (reference sequence). The V and J ends lost 6 bases and 11 bases respectively, with 23 bases between them. This CDR3 is 15 amino acids long. The chain's CDR3 is CSAHTTDSGWPPLHF. Written as DNA, the CDR3 is TGCAGTGCCCACACCACGGACAGTGGGTGGCCACCCCTCCACTTT.

In its sample, this clonotype was seen a few times. This chain joins TRBV10-3 and TRBJ2-3; no clear D gene. V was pared by 3 bases and J by 3 bases, with 10 bases between. This CDR3 is built from 14 residues. Germline assignment: CDR1 ENHRY and CDR2 SYGVKD. In nucleotides, the CDR3 is TGTGCCATCAGTGACTCGTCAACGACAGATACGCAGTATTTT. Protein sequence: CAISDSSTTDTQYF.

This chain connects TRBV9 to TRBJ1-1, with D perhaps matching TRBD1 (5 bases). The V and J ends lost 0 bases and 0 bases respectively, with 12 bases between them. This CDR3 is 16 amino acids long. Per the germline V gene, CDR1 is SGDLS and CDR2 is YYNGEE. The CDR3 DNA reads TGTGCCAGCAGCGTAGCCGCAGGGACCATGAACACTGAAGCTTTCTTT. Translated: CASSVAAGTMNTEAFF.

This chain links TRBV5-1 with TRBJ2-1; possibly TRBD1 or TRBD2 for D (5 bases each). The end of the DNA fits TRBJ2-7 better, so the J call may be wrong. This CDR3 comprises 16 residues. CDR1 is SGHRS and CDR2 is YFSETQ in the germline V gene. As DNA, the CDR3 is TGCGCCAGCAGCTTGGAGGGGACCCGAACCTACAATGAGCAGTACTTC. Translating it yields CASSLEGTRTYNEQYF.

The table lists this clonotype with a few counts. The V and J genes are TRBV4-3 and TRBJ2-4, with 9 bases identical to TRBD1. The CDR3 runs 15 residues. V lost 3 bases to trimming and J lost 13 bases; unmatched junction nucleotides: 13. Germline CDR1 and CDR2: LGHNA and YSLEER. The CDR3 sequence is CASSQQGQGNDEQYF. DNA of the CDR3: TGCGCCAGCAGCCAGCAGGGACAGGGTAATGATGAGCAGTACTTC.

CDR3 sequence: CASSKSWGRSWREPTCNEQFF. The CDR3 DNA reads TGTGCCAGCAGCAAATCATGGGGCAGGAGTTGGAGGGAGCCTACGTGCAATGAGCAGTTCTTC. The chain carries TRBV21-1 and TRBJ2-1; the table's D call of TRBD2 was not tested on the DNA. TRBV21-1 is a documented pseudogene. This CDR3 region has 21 residues.

V and J are TRBV28 and TRBJ1-2, with TRBD1 matching 12 bases. The CDR3 loop spans 19 amino acids. Germline V gives CDR1 MDHEN, CDR2 SYDVKM. Losses at the gene ends were 5 bases for V and 8 bases for J; bases not matched to a gene: 21. The CDR3 sequence: CASSEHRDRGPQRERGYTF. The CDR3 DNA sequence: TGTGCCAGCAGTGAACACCGGGACAGGGGGCCCCAGCGCGAAAGGGGCTACACCTTC.

This clonotype was observed a few times. The chain employs TRBV2 and TRBJ1-2; D gene uncertain. Trimming removed 1 base at V and 4 bases at J, with 10 bases between. The V gene's germline CDR1 is SNHLY and CDR2 FYNNEI. The CDR3 sequence is 14 residues long. The CDR3 DNA reads TGTGCCAGCAGTGAAGTTGGCCTAACCTATGGCTACACCTTC. This gives the protein CASSEVGLTYGYTF.

This clonotype was observed a few times. This chain connects TRBV13 to TRBJ2-5; TRBD2 might be the D (5 bases). From germline, CDR1 is PRHDT and CDR2 FYEKMQ (reference sequence). This CDR3 spans 14 amino acids. Trimming shortened V by 5 bases and J by 7 bases, and 17 bases separated the two germline ends. CDR3 sequence reads: CASSQRTALVTQYF. The CDR3 bases are TGTGCCAGCAGCCAACGGACTGCCCTTGTGACCCAGTACTTC.